This is a list of T cell receptor beta chains from one sample in a study of identical twins. TCRdb passed the 5' RACE reads through MiXCR, listing each CDR3 protein once. The sample holds approximately 680,000 distinct CDR3 sequences; under 8.5% are singletons and the top ten take 1.5% to 2%. These data were likewise used in another study, on yellow fever vaccine responses in identical twins.

The sequencing input was PBMCs. The receptors here all came from a woman aged 18-35 years in good health. The CDR3 runs from the conserved cysteine through the conserved F or W. The D gene is left open where the match is weak. Rows may omit the clone size; those that give it use once, few, many or a size class.

abundance: many
j_gene: TRBJ2-1
d_gene: TRBD2
v_gene: TRBV5-1
CDR3aa: CASSFKGLAGRNEQFF
CDR3nt: TGCGCCAGCAGCTTTAAAGGACTAGCGGGCCGGAATGAGCAGTTCTTC

abundance: many
j_gene: TRBJ2-1
d_gene: TRBD2
v_gene: TRBV12-3/TRBV12-4
CDR3aa: CASSRRLAGAGNEQFF
CDR3nt: TGTGCCAGCAGTCGTAGACTAGCGGGGGCAGGGAATGAGCAGTTCTTC

abundance: .
j_gene: TRBJ2-7
d_gene: TRBD1
v_gene: TRBV5-8
CDR3aa: CASSPGGIGQGSYEQYF
CDR3nt: TGTGCCAGCAGCCCGGGTGGGATAGGACAGGGGTCATACGAGCAGTACTTC

abundance: many
j_gene: TRBJ2-7
d_gene: .
v_gene: TRBV4-2
CDR3aa: CASSQDFQFEQYF
CDR3nt: TGTGCCAGCAGCCAAGATTTCCAGTTCGAGCAGTACTTC

abundance: .
j_gene: TRBJ1-2
d_gene: TRBD1
v_gene: TRBV29-1
CDR3aa: CSVDRGSGYTF
CDR3nt: TGCAGCGTCGACAGGGGGTCTGGCTACACCTTC

abundance: many
j_gene: TRBJ2-3
d_gene: TRBD2
v_gene: TRBV4-1
CDR3aa: CASSQTSPSTDTQYF
CDR3nt: TGCGCCAGCAGCCAGACTAGCCCTAGCACAGATACGCAGTATTTT

abundance: .
j_gene: TRBJ2-7
d_gene: TRBD2
v_gene: TRBV2
CDR3aa: CASRLADPYEQYF
CDR3nt: TGTGCCAGCCGACTAGCCGACCCCTACGAGCAGTACTTC

abundance: .
j_gene: TRBJ2-1
d_gene: TRBD2
v_gene: TRBV14
CDR3aa: CASSLITGTSGRAGIYNEQFF
CDR3nt: TGTGCCAGCAGCTTGATTACCGGGACTAGCGGGAGGGCCGGTATCTACAATGAGCAGTTCTTC

abundance: .
j_gene: TRBJ2-1
d_gene: TRBD1
v_gene: TRBV4-2
CDR3aa: CASSFVFRDRGNEQFF
CDR3nt: TGTGCCAGCAGCTTTGTATTCCGGGACAGGGGAAATGAGCAGTTCTTC

abundance: many
j_gene: TRBJ2-2
d_gene: TRBD2
v_gene: TRBV12-3/TRBV12-4
CDR3aa: CASSLGGLGELFF
CDR3nt: TGTGCCAGCAGTTTGGGAGGGCTAGGGGAGCTGTTTTTT

abundance: many
j_gene: TRBJ1-1
d_gene: TRBD1
v_gene: TRBV7-9
CDR3aa: CASILSGGVYTEAFF
CDR3nt: TGTGCCAGCATCTTATCAGGGGGCGTGTACACTGAAGCTTTCTTT

abundance: few
j_gene: TRBJ2-7
d_gene: TRBD2
v_gene: TRBV7-9
CDR3aa: CASSSTPGSGKLEQYF
CDR3nt: TGTGCCAGCAGCTCAACGCCCGGGAGCGGGAAACTCGAGCAGTACTTC

abundance: many
j_gene: TRBJ1-4
d_gene: .
v_gene: TRBV5-1
CDR3aa: CASSLEGQGYEKLFF
CDR3nt: TGCGCCAGCAGCCTGGAAGGGCAGGGGTATGAAAAACTGTTTTTT

abundance: many
j_gene: TRBJ1-1
d_gene: .
v_gene: TRBV28
CDR3aa: CASSLLGGVGYSRLGTEAFF
CDR3nt: TGTGCCAGCAGTTTATTGGGGGGGGTAGGATATAGTCGCTTGGGCACTGAAGCTTTCTTT

abundance: .
j_gene: TRBJ1-2
d_gene: .
v_gene: TRBV20-1
CDR3aa: CSARRNPSNYGYTF
CDR3nt: TGCAGTGCTCGTAGGAACCCTTCTAACTATGGCTACACCTTC

abundance: .
j_gene: TRBJ2-3
d_gene: TRBD2
v_gene: TRBV19
CDR3aa: CASSRSGLAASTDTQYF
CDR3nt: TGTGCCAGTAGCCGATCGGGACTAGCGGCTAGCACAGATACGCAGTATTTT

abundance: few
j_gene: TRBJ2-7
d_gene: TRBD1
v_gene: TRBV5-1
CDR3aa: CASSLATGQGVYEQYF
CDR3nt: TGCGCCAGCAGCTTGGCTACAGGACAGGGTGTCTACGAGCAGTACTTC

abundance: many
j_gene: TRBJ2-3
d_gene: .
v_gene: TRBV7-8
CDR3aa: CASSPLGGGHSTDTQYF
CDR3nt: TGTGCCAGCAGCCCCCTGGGGGGCGGCCATAGCACAGATACGCAGTATTTT

abundance: few
j_gene: TRBJ2-7
d_gene: TRBD2
v_gene: TRBV12-3/TRBV12-4
CDR3aa: CASSFSGRANYEQYF
CDR3nt: TGTGCCAGCAGTTTTTCCGGGAGGGCCAACTACGAGCAGTACTTC

abundance: few
j_gene: TRBJ2-7
d_gene: .
v_gene: TRBV6-1
CDR3aa: CASSPPASTGEQYF
CDR3nt: TGTGCCAGCAGTCCACCCGCCTCTACTGGCGAGCAGTACTTC

abundance: many
j_gene: TRBJ2-2
d_gene: .
v_gene: TRBV20-1
CDR3aa: CSAREAKTPTGELFF
CDR3nt: TGCAGTGCTAGAGAAGCGAAGACACCTACCGGGGAGCTGTTTTTT

abundance: many
j_gene: TRBJ2-1
d_gene: TRBD2
v_gene: TRBV19
CDR3aa: CASNPGTSGYNEQFF
CDR3nt: TGTGCCAGTAATCCCGGGACTAGCGGGTACAATGAGCAGTTCTTC

abundance: .
j_gene: TRBJ2-5
d_gene: TRBD2
v_gene: TRBV5-1
CDR3aa: CASSLAKLAGADQETQYF
CDR3nt: TGCGCCAGCAGCTTGGCCAAACTAGCGGGGGCGGACCAAGAGACCCAGTACTTC

abundance: few
j_gene: TRBJ2-1
d_gene: .
v_gene: TRBV6-1
CDR3aa: CASSLEGGHEQFF
CDR3nt: TGTGCCAGCAGTCTGGAGGGGGGCCATGAGCAGTTCTTC

abundance: many
j_gene: TRBJ1-6
d_gene: TRBD1
v_gene: TRBV28
CDR3aa: CASSSGTGDNSPLHF
CDR3nt: TGTGCCAGCAGCTCCGGGACAGGGGACAATTCACCCCTCCACTTT

abundance: few
j_gene: TRBJ2-2
d_gene: .
v_gene: TRBV6-4
CDR3aa: CASSDSSAGELFF
CDR3nt: TGTGCCAGCAGTGACTCGAGCGCCGGGGAGCTGTTTTTT

abundance: few
j_gene: TRBJ2-5
d_gene: TRBD1
v_gene: TRBV29-1
CDR3aa: CSACITGGSETQYF
CDR3nt: TGCAGCGCCTGCATTACAGGGGGTAGTGAGACCCAGTACTTC

abundance: few
j_gene: TRBJ2-6
d_gene: .
v_gene: TRBV28
CDR3aa: CASSPYGGPRSGANVLTF
CDR3nt: TGTGCCAGCAGTCCATACGGGGGGCCCCGCTCTGGGGCCAACGTCCTGACTTTC

abundance: many
j_gene: TRBJ2-1
d_gene: TRBD2
v_gene: TRBV5-1
CDR3aa: CASSSRTSGTYNEQFF
CDR3nt: TGCGCCAGCAGCTCCCGGACTAGCGGGACCTACAATGAGCAGTTCTTC

abundance: many
j_gene: TRBJ2-2
d_gene: TRBD1
v_gene: TRBV5-1
CDR3aa: CASSLMGTGGSAYRTGELFF
CDR3nt: TGCGCCAGCAGCTTGATGGGCACAGGGGGAAGCGCCTACAGAACCGGGGAGCTGTTTTTT

abundance: many
j_gene: TRBJ2-7
d_gene: TRBD2
v_gene: TRBV4-1
CDR3aa: CASSPPGRISEQYF
CDR3nt: TGCGCCAGCAGCCCCCCCGGGAGGATATCCGAGCAGTACTTC

abundance: many
j_gene: TRBJ2-1
d_gene: TRBD1
v_gene: TRBV12-3/TRBV12-4
CDR3aa: CASSLEDRGLGNEQFF
CDR3nt: TGTGCCAGCAGCCTCGAGGACAGGGGGCTTGGGAATGAGCAGTTCTTC

abundance: few
j_gene: TRBJ1-4
d_gene: TRBD1
v_gene: TRBV4-2
CDR3aa: CASSQDGTGLGEKLFF
CDR3nt: TGTGCCAGCAGCCAAGATGGGACAGGGCTTGGGGAAAAACTGTTTTTT

abundance: many
j_gene: TRBJ1-4
d_gene: .
v_gene: TRBV5-1
CDR3aa: CASSAGTSKEKLFF
CDR3nt: TGCGCCAGCAGCGCCGGGACAAGCAAGGAAAAACTGTTTTTT

abundance: .
j_gene: TRBJ2-1
d_gene: TRBD2
v_gene: TRBV7-6
CDR3aa: CASIGTSGTGEQFF
CDR3nt: TGTGCCAGCATTGGGACTAGCGGGACTGGTGAGCAGTTCTTC

abundance: many
j_gene: TRBJ2-3
d_gene: TRBD1
v_gene: TRBV12-3/TRBV12-4
CDR3aa: CASRGQGTSTDTQYF
CDR3nt: TGTGCCAGCAGGGGACAGGGGACAAGCACAGATACGCAGTATTTT

abundance: many
j_gene: TRBJ2-1
d_gene: TRBD2
v_gene: TRBV20-1
CDR3aa: CSARGLAGVNEQFF
CDR3nt: TGCAGTGCTAGGGGACTAGCGGGAGTTAATGAGCAGTTCTTC

abundance: .
j_gene: TRBJ2-5
d_gene: TRBD2
v_gene: TRBV7-8
CDR3aa: CASSRAIGGGGTLETQYF
CDR3nt: TGTGCCAGCAGCCGAGCGATCGGAGGCGGGGGGACATTAGAGACCCAGTACTTC

abundance: few
j_gene: TRBJ1-2
d_gene: .
v_gene: TRBV5-1
CDR3aa: CASSLEGNVNYGYTF
CDR3nt: TGCGCCAGCAGCTTGGAGGGGAACGTCAACTATGGCTACACCTTC

abundance: .
j_gene: TRBJ2-1
d_gene: .
v_gene: TRBV6-1
CDR3aa: CASSEILGGGSYNEQFF
CDR3nt: TGTGCCAGCAGTGAAATATTGGGAGGGGGGTCCTACAATGAGCAGTTCTTC

abundance: .
j_gene: TRBJ2-5
d_gene: TRBD1
v_gene: TRBV2
CDR3aa: CASSGEQGARETQYF
CDR3nt: TGTGCCAGCAGTGGGGAACAGGGGGCTCGGGAGACCCAGTACTTC

abundance: few
j_gene: TRBJ2-3
d_gene: TRBD2
v_gene: TRBV4-1
CDR3aa: CASSSRLRNRGGADTQYF
CDR3nt: TGCGCCAGCAGCTCGCGTCTTCGGAACCGGGGGGGGGCAGATACGCAGTATTTT

abundance: .
j_gene: TRBJ2-4
d_gene: .
v_gene: TRBV27
CDR3aa: CASMRVMAGKNIQYF
CDR3nt: TGTGCCAGCATGAGGGTTATGGCAGGGAAAAACATTCAGTACTTC